The TCR beta chain under discussion was sequenced for a study of cytomegalovirus exposure and HLA in healthy donors (dated by TCRdb to about 2017). Context from the whole study: According to an earlier analysis of several hundred of the donors, about 170 million T cells yielded approximately 120 million unique TCR beta sequences and approximately 280 Gb of sequence data. Among around 400 genotyped donors of the cohort, an average of approximately 200,000 unique TCR beta nucleotide sequences was sequenced per donor, of which about 19% were non-productive. The T cell repertoires of under 750 subjects were profiled by immunosequencing and related to cytomegalovirus serostatus. In the later analysis, no new phenotypic data were used to find candidate immune exposures; instead, reliance was placed on TCR beta sequences and their occurrence across donors. In addition to the first cohort of 666 subjects, a separate validation cohort of under 150 different subjects was used. Of the approximately 400 genotyped donors, roughly 85% fell in the genetic ancestry cluster associated with self-reported Caucasian donors. The aim of the study was to test whether cataloging public T cell receptors could identify signatures of past pathogen exposure. A later genetic analysis took genome-wide SNP genotypes for 398 of the 666 donors and used that subset as a discovery cohort. A later analysis re-analyzed previously published TCR beta repertoires from 666 donors and added high-resolution HLA genotyping to study TCR occurrence patterns. To predict cytomegalovirus infection status, the study combined high-throughput TCR immunosequencing, statistical association of individual TCRs with disease status, and machine learning. HLA typing included class I and class II loci at four-digit resolution. Donor age, sex, ethnicity and CMV serostatus were compiled alongside the repertoire data. All discovery cohort repertoires had been generated on a single sequencing platform. About five DR-DQ haplotypes were treated as single units for association and clustering because of strong linkage in the cohort. In an earlier analysis of roughly 540 of the donors, high-throughput TCR beta sequencing was used to judge whether each TCR beta V gene segment behaved as functional or pseudogenic. The number of typed donors differed by locus: about 620-630 for A, B, C, DRB1 and DQB1; approximately 520 for DQA1; some 610 for DPA1; and roughly 490 for DPB1. About 280 gigabases of sequencing data and approximately 91 million unique TCR sequences made up an early release that covered approximately 700 HLA-typed donors.

Preparation of the library involved the immunoSEQ multiplex PCR assay. The multiplex PCR relied on a mix of 60 forward primers for TCR Vbeta segments and 13 reverse primers for TCR Jbeta segments. The CDR3 region of rearranged TCR beta genes was amplified from genomic DNA by a multiplex PCR assay. The amplified TCR beta libraries were sequenced on the Illumina HiSeq System as 87-base-pair reads. Per the source publication's procedure: In a later analysis, 80 million or so unique TCR beta chains were counted across the approximately 670 repertoires, and roughly 11 million of these chains were shared by at least two donors. Raw reads were error-corrected and collapsed into unique sequences by a nearest-neighbor algorithm in which closely related sequences were merged to remove PCR and sequencing errors. Alignment of CDR3 sequences to IMGT reference sequences was used to assign V, D and J gene segments. For a sequence to be retained, a match of at least six nucleotides to both a V gene segment and a J gene segment was required. A rearrangement counted as productive if the CDR3 had no stop codons and remained in frame with V and J, and every other rearrangement counted as non-productive. Following IMGT convention, CDR3 was defined as the stretch from the second conserved V-encoded cysteine to the conserved J-encoded phenylalanine. In an earlier analysis of 550 to 650 of the donors, sequences lacking an unambiguous match to a single V gene segment were excluded. In an earlier analysis of approximately 500 of the donors, a V segment was called functional when productive rearrangements were above 56.7%, and segregating when the standard deviation between donors exceeded 5%. A statistical classification framework was built to diagnose cytomegalovirus status from the catalog of TCR beta chain sequences. A later analysis assigned V and J genes by comparing TCR nucleotide sequences with IMGT/GENE-DB human TR gene sequences. The TCRdist pipeline was used in a later analysis to assign CDR3 sequences and most-parsimonious VDJ recombination scenarios. A later analysis defined each TCR beta chain by its CDR3 amino acid sequence plus V-gene family, and excluded reads lacking a unique V-gene family. A later analysis removed several hundred highly shared, low-generation-probability nucleotide sequences to deal with suspected cross-contamination and a sequencing artifact. For each public chain, a later analysis derived a clonal expansion index from normalized ranks of inferred template counts within each repertoire. In a later analysis, generation probabilities were computed with a VDJ recombination model fitted to out-of-frame rearrangements, and the resulting probabilities were checked against IGoR. In a later analysis, TCR-TCR, TCR-HLA and TCR-CMV co-occurrence was scored with hypergeometric tests, and a repertoire-size bias correction was applied to TCR pairs. To estimate false discovery rates, a later analysis permuted the HLA or CMV assignments 20 times. A later analysis grouped co-occurring TCRs with DBSCAN, adding TCRdist sequence similarity when clustering within HLA-allele-positive subsets. Repertoires with fewer than 30,000 or more than 120,000 public chains were left out of co-occurrence clustering, as were five repertoires with anomalous nucleotide sharing. Held by TCRdb, this immuneACCESS table contains in-frame sequences only and omits some clones. Under half of the omission traces to an unresolved V gene where checked; the cause of the rest is unknown. The DNA gave D and trimming, while V, J and clone size come from that table. In this sample the table shows roughly 230,000 clones, 80% to 95% of which occur a single time. Around 1.7% of the sample is held by the ten biggest clonotypes.

A word on this clone: It lacks a known antigen. No much larger clone exists at a distance of one base, and base qualities are not known.

In total, 600 or so healthy bone marrow donors made up the cohort. At the time of sampling, every cohort member was nominally healthy, though immune exposures that went unrecorded were likely present. The donor was CMV seronegative and belonged to the group of roughly 330 seronegative cohort members. Every donor gave a peripheral blood sample, and the peripheral blood mononuclear cells from that sample were used for TCR beta sequencing. Genomic DNA was extracted from the blood cell samples with the Qiagen DNeasy Blood Extraction Kit. Per the germline V gene (reference sequence), SEHNR is the CDR1 and FQNEAQ is the CDR2. At the junction V is shortened by 5 bases and J by 1 base; bases outside the gene matches: 7. Inclusive of the bounding cysteine and phenylalanine, the CDR3 is 16 residues long. The kept DNA is CDR3 alone, 48 bases in frame from the first base. Beyond this particular receptor, the publication reports: A later analysis associated 16,951 TCR beta sequences with specific HLA alleles at a false discovery rate of 0.05. A further reported finding was that TCR beta sequences accurately predicted the HLA-A and HLA-B alleles for most subjects in the first cohort. In vitro tests confirmed that a few of the cytomegalovirus-associated TCR beta chains recognize cytomegalovirus antigens. CMV serostatus was the only immune exposure information available for the cohort. Most TCR sequences were observed very rarely across donors, whereas some public TCRs were present in many individuals. The classifier was reported to diagnose cytomegalovirus status with high specificity and sensitivity in both the original and validation cohorts. When HLA alleles, especially DR and DQ, strongly co-occurred, attributing TCR associations to individual alleles was difficult. An earlier analysis of 450 to 750 of the donors showed that most TCR beta V segments appeared in productive rearrangements either about 87% or about 30% of the time, which broadly matched IMGT annotations. Compared with the approximately 600-donor mean, donors in an Asian-associated ancestry cluster had fewer N-insertions in productive TCRs, according to a later genetic analysis. In a later analysis, most CMV-associated TCR beta chains were found to appear HLA-restricted, with HLA associations seemingly driven largely by CMV exposure. Because HLA typing was unavailable for some donors at each locus, only the typed subset was used in association tests. Because the 87-base-pair reads could not distinguish some IMGT-functional V segments, including TRBV6-2 and TRBV6-3, those segments were excluded. A later analysis found that HLA-associated TCR beta chains were more clonally expanded and had lower generation probabilities than equally common non-associated chains. Presence/absence analyses assumed roughly uniform sequencing depth across donors, an assumption that may not hold. The authors suggested that the approach could potentially be generalized to other disease states and immunological phenotypes. V-gene and J-gene trimming of TCR beta chains was associated with a missense DCLRE1C variant in a later genetic analysis, and the association was replicated in an independent cohort. Linkage disequilibrium might explain the correlated functional status among segregating V segments, but an unknown experimental factor could not be excluded. A later analysis found that TCR association rates varied across HLA loci, with DRB1 alleles showing the most associated TCRs and HLA-C alleles the fewest. The study gave a list of over 150 TCR beta chains associated with cytomegalovirus. Only TCR beta chains were sequenced in this cohort, and the absence of alpha or paired-chain data limited detectable features. A later analysis reported that several top co-occurrence clusters appeared linked to parvovirus B19, influenza, CMV and Epstein-Barr virus. Because counts were too low, around 18 rarely observed V segments, including chromosome 9 orphons, were left out of the earlier analysis of some 600 of the donors. The sequencing pipeline was judged likely to have produced a cluster of highly shared sequence variants as a technical artifact.

The TCR comes from a girl aged 2 to 10 in good health and CMV-seronegative. The chain links TRBV7-9 with TRBJ2-3, and TRBD1 matches 9 of the central bases. The sample taken for sequencing was PBMCs. CDR3 loop: CASSGRTGVGTDTQYF. In nucleotides, the sequence is TGTGCCAGCAGCGGACGGACAGGGGTCGGCACAGATACGCAGTATTTT.